These T cell receptor beta chains were read from a single sample in a study of blood T cells in healthy people across ages. Using its own MiXCR run on the 5' RACE reads, TCRdb lists one record per CDR3 protein. This table holds hundreds of thousands of distinct CDR3 sequences, 55% to 65% found once. The sequenced sample was blood. These receptors came from a man between 25 and 39 years old in good health. The CDR3 runs from the conserved cysteine through the conserved F or W. A D gene is named only where the DNA matches it firmly. Rows give clone size only sometimes, using once, few, many, or a class for an expanded clone.

>TRBV29-1|TRBD2|-|TRBJ2-2
TGCAGCGTTGATCGGGGGGTTGGCACCGGGGAGCTGTTTTTT
CSVDRGVGTGELFF
>TRBV4-1|-|-|TRBJ1-1
TGCGCCAGCAGCCAAGATTATGGACGGCCAGGAAACACTGAAGCTTTCTTT
CASSQDYGRPGNTEAFF
>TRBV3-1|-|-|TRBJ2-7
TGTGCCAGCAGCCGGACAGTGGCTAACTACGAGCAGTACTTC
CASSRTVANYEQYF
>TRBV2|-|-|TRBJ1-2
TGTGCCAGCAGTGTTTGGGACCTAAGTGGCTACACCTTC
CASSVWDLSGYTF
>TRBV10-3|-|-|TRBJ2-3
TGTGCCATCAGTGAGACGTCCGATACGCAGTATTTT
CAISETSDTQYF
>TRBV20-1|TRBD1|-|TRBJ1-1
TGCAGTGCTAATACTGGACAGGCACGCAGGGCTTTCTTT
CSANTGQARRAFF
>TRBV28|-|-|TRBJ2-1
TGTGCCAGCAGTTTACTGGACACCTACAATGAGCAGTTCTTC
CASSLLDTYNEQFF
>TRBV4-3|-|few|TRBJ2-6
TGCGCCAGCAGCCAAGACGGGGCCTCTGGGGCCAACGTCCTGACTTTC
CASSQDGASGANVLTF
>TRBV3-1|-|-|TRBJ1-2
TGTGCCAGCAGCCAAGATCAGGCCCTCACCCATGGCTACACCTTC
CASSQDQALTHGYTF
>TRBV5-8|-|-|TRBJ1-2
TGTGCCAGCAGCTTGAGGTTATCTGGGATCTATGGCTACACCTTC
CASSLRLSGIYGYTF
>TRBV20-1|TRBD2|-|TRBJ2-5
TGCAGTGCCAAGCGAGTAGGGACTAGCCAAGAGACCCAGTACTTC
CSAKRVGTSQETQYF
>TRBV6-1|-|-|TRBJ2-1
TGTGCCAGCAGTGAAGCGCTCGGAGGGAGTCTCTACAATGAGCAGTTCTTC
CASSEALGGSLYNEQFF
>TRBV3-1|-|few|TRBJ1-2
TGTGCCAGCAGCCAAGATGGTGGGGCGCGGGGCTACACCTTC
CASSQDGGARGYTF
>TRBV4-2|-|-|TRBJ2-7
TGTGCCAGCAGCCAAGATACAGGGTTTACGGCGGAGCAGTACTTC
CASSQDTGFTAEQYF
>TRBV7-9|-|few|TRBJ2-7
TGTGCCAGCAGCCCCAGGGGGGGGTCCCCCGAGCAGTACTTC
CASSPRGGSPEQYF
>TRBV13|TRBD1|-|TRBJ1-1
TGTGCCAGCAGCCCATATGACAGGGGGAACACTGAAGCTTTCTTT
CASSPYDRGNTEAFF
>TRBV4-2|-|few|TRBJ1-2
TGTGCCAGCAGCCAAGATCGAGTGTATGGCTACACCTTC
CASSQDRVYGYTF
>TRBV11-2|TRBD2|-|TRBJ2-3
TGTGCCAGCAGCCCCCGGACTAGCGGGGGAAATACGCAGTATTTT
CASSPRTSGGNTQYF
>TRBV20-1|-|-|TRBJ2-5
TGCAGTGCTAGAGATCAGGCGGACCAAGAGGCCCAGTACTTC
CSARDQADQEAQYF
>TRBV7-2|-|once|TRBJ2-6
TGTGCCAGCAGCTTAATCGACAGCCTCTCTGGGGCCAACGTCCTGACTTTC
CASSLIDSLSGANVLTF
>TRBV15|-|-|TRBJ2-5
TGTGCCACCAGCGGGGACCCGACGTACGTGACCCAGTACTTC
CATSGDPTYVTQYF
>TRBV7-2|-|-|TRBJ1-6
TGTGCCAGCAGCGGAAGGATTGACTATAATTCACCCCTCCACTTT
CASSGRIDYNSPLHF
>TRBV11-1|TRBD2|-|TRBJ2-3
TGTGCCAGCAGCTTGAGCACTAGCGGCACATTGGATACGCAGTATTTT
CASSLSTSGTLDTQYF
>TRBV20-1|-|-|TRBJ1-4
TGCAGTGCCTCCGGGATTAATGAAAAATTGTTTTTT
CSASGINEKLFF
>TRBV6-1|TRBD2|few|TRBJ2-1
TGTGCCAGCGTACAGACTAGCGGGGGGGCAATGCTCAATGAGCAGTTCTTC
CASVQTSGGAMLNEQFF
>TRBV7-3|-|once|TRBJ1-6
TGTGCCAGCAGCTTAAAACAGGCGGGTTCACCCCTCCACTTT
CASSLKQAGSPLHF
>TRBV4-3|TRBD2|-|TRBJ2-7
TGCGCCAGCAGCCTCCAGGGCGGGGGGGCCTACGAGCAGTACTTC
CASSLQGGGAYEQYF
>TRBV10-3|-|-|TRBJ1-1
TGTGCCAGCAGTTACGGCATGAACACTGAAGCTTTCTTT
CASSYGMNTEAFF
>TRBV7-6|TRBD1|-|TRBJ1-4
TGTGCCAGCAGCTCGCCCCAGGGGGCGGTAGAAAAACTGTTTTTT
CASSSPQGAVEKLFF
>TRBV4-2|-|-|TRBJ2-5
TGTGCCAGCAGCCAAGATTTATTGGGAGGAGAGACCCAGTACTTC
CASSQDLLGGETQYF
>TRBV7-2|TRBD1|once|TRBJ2-5
TGTGCCAGCAGCCCCCGGGACAGGGCCTACCAAGAGACCCAGTACTTC
CASSPRDRAYQETQYF
>TRBV5-4|-|-|TRBJ2-7
TGTGCCAGCAGCCCACAGGGTTTAGGGTCCTACGAGCAGTACTTC
CASSPQGLGSYEQYF
>TRBV20-1|-|-|TRBJ1-2
TGCAGTGCTTTCCCGGGGGACCAGGGAGGGAGCTATGGCTACACCTTC
CSAFPGDQGGSYGYTF
>TRBV14|-|once|TRBJ2-5
TGTGCCAGCAGCCAGGATCAGGGGACAGAGACCCAGTACTTC
CASSQDQGTETQYF
>TRBV18|TRBD1|-|TRBJ1-1
TGTGCCAGCTCACCAGAGACAGGGGAGGCTGAAGCTTTCTTT
CASSPETGEAEAFF
>TRBV7-6|TRBD1|-|TRBJ2-7
TGTGCCAGCAGCCCCGGGACAGGGGCCACCATGATCTCCTACGAGCAGTACTTC
CASSPGTGATMISYEQYF
>TRBV15|-|few|TRBJ1-5
TGTGCCACCAGCAGCCCCGCGACAGGATATAGCAATCAGCCCCAGCATTTT
CATSSPATGYSNQPQHF
>TRBV19|TRBD1|-|TRBJ2-5
TGTGCCAGTAGTAAGCGGACAGGGGACCAAGAGACCCAGTACTTC
CASSKRTGDQETQYF
>TRBV14|TRBD2|-|TRBJ2-1
TGTGCCAGCACCCCCGGGACTAGTCCTGAGCAGTTCTTC
CASTPGTSPEQFF
>TRBV28|-|few|TRBJ2-5
TGTGCCAGCAGTAGCCTGGGACTTCTCGGCGGGGAGACCCAGTACTTC
CASSSLGLLGGETQYF